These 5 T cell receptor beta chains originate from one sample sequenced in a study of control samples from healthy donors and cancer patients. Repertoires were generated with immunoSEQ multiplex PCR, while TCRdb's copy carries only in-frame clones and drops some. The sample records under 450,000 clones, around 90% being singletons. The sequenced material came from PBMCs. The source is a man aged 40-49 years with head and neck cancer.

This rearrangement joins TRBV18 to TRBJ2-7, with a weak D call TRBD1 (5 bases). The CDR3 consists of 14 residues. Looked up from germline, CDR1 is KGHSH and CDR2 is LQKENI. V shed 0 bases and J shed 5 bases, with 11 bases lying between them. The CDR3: CASSPPAQGDEQYF. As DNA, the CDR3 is TGTGCCAGCTCACCACCGGCCCAAGGGGACGAGCAGTACTTC.

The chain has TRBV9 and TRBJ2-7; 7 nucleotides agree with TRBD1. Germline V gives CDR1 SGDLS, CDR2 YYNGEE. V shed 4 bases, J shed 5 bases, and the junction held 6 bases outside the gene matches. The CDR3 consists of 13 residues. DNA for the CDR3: TGTGCCAGCAGCATCCGCCAGGGGGACGAGCAGTACTTC. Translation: CASSIRQGDEQYF.

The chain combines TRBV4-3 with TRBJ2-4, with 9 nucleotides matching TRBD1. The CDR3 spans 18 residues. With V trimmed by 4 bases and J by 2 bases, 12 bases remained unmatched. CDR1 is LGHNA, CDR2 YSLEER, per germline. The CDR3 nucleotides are TGCGCCAGCAGCCTGGACGCTCGGGACAGGGTAACCAAAAACATTCAGTACTTC. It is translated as CASSLDARDRVTKNIQYF.

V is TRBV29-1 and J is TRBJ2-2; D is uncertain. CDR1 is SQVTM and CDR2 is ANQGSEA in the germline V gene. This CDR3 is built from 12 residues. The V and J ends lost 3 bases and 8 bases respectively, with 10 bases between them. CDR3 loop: CSVERSSGELFF. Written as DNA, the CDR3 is TGCAGCGTTGAGAGGAGTTCGGGGGAGCTGTTTTTT.

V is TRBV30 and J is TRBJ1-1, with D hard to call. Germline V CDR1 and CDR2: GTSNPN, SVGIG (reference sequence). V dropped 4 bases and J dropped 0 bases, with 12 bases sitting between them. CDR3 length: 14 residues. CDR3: CAWTRTIMNTEAFF. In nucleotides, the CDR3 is TGTGCCTGGACCCGGACCATCATGAACACTGAAGCTTTCTTT.